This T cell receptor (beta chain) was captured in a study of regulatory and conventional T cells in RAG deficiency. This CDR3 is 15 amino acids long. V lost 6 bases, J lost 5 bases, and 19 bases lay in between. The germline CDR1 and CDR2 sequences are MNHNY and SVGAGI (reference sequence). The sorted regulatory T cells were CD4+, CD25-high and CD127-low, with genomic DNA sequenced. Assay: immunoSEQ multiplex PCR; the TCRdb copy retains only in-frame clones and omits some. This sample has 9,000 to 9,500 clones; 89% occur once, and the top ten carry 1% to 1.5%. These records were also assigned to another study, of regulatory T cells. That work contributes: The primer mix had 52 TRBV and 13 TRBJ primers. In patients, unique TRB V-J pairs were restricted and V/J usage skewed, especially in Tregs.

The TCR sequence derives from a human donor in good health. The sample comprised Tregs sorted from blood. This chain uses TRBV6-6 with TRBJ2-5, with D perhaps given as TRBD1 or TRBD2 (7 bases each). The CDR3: CASSPWGGGMETQYF. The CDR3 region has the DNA TGTGCCAGCAGCCCCTGGGGAGGGGGCATGGAGACCCAGTACTTC.